This paragraph covers one TCR beta chain sequence. Its antigen is still unknown. These data are taken from a study of neoadjuvant nivolumab and ipilimumab in lung cancer. Study outcomes and limitations: Compared with tumor-adjacent uninvolved lung, resected tumors showed greater richness and clonality. Pretherapy blood TCR richness correlated positively with resected tumor richness. Only two of four nivolumab-treated tumors gained richness and clonality by surgery.

Generated by immunoSEQ multiplex PCR, the TCRdb table keeps only in-frame clones and is missing some. The sample lists some 20,000 clones, 60% to 80% occurring once. CDR1 is KGHSH and CDR2 is LQKENI in the germline V gene. V was pared by 2 bases and J by 1 base, with 9 bases between. This CDR3 has 14 residues. The TCR originated in an adult with non-small cell lung cancer. This chain joins TRBV18 and TRBJ2-7, with D unclear. Sequencing was performed on tumor tissue, taken after neoadjuvant nivolumab, alone or with ipilimumab, at or shortly before surgery. The CDR3 loop is CASSPTQLSYEQYF. The CDR3 nucleotides are TGTGCCAGCTCACCAACTCAGTTGTCCTACGAGCAGTACTTC.